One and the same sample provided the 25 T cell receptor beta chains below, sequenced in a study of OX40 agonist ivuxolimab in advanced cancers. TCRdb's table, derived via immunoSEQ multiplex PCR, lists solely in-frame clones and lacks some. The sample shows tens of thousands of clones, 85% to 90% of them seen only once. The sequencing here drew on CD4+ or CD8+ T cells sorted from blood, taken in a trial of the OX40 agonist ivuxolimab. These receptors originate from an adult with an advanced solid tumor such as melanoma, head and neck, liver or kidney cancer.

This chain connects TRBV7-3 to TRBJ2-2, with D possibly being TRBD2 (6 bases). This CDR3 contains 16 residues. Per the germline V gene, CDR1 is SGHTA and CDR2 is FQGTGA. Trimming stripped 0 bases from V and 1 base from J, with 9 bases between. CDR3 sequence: CASSLTPSVNTGELFF. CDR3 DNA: TGTGCCAGCAGCTTAACGCCTAGCGTGAACACCGGGGAGCTGTTTTTT.

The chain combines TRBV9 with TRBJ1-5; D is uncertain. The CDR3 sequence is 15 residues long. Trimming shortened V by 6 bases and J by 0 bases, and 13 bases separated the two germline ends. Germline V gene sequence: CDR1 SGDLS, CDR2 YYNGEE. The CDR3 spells CASTLGDGSNQPQHF. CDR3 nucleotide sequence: TGTGCCAGCACCCTCGGCGACGGTAGCAATCAGCCCCAGCATTTT. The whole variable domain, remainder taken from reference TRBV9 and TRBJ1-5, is DSGVTQTPKHLITATGQRVTLRCSPRSGDLSVYWYQQSLDQGLQFLIQYYNGEERAKGNILERFSAQQFPDLHSELNLSSLELGDSALYFCASTLGDGSNQPQHFGDGTRLSIL.

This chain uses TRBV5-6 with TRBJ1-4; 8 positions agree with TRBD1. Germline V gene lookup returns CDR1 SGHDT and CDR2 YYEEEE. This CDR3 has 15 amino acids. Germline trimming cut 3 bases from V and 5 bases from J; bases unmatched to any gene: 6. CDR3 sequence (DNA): TGTGCCAGCAGCTACGATTACAGGGGGAATGAAAAACTGTTTTTT. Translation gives CASSYDYRGNEKLFF.

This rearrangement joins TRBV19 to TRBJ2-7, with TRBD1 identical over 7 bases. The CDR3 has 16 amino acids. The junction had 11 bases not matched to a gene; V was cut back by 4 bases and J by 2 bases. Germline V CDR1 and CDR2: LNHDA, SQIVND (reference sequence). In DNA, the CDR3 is TGTGCCAGTAGTACCAGAGGGGGCATTAAGGCCTACGAGCAGTACTTC. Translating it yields CASSTRGGIKAYEQYF.

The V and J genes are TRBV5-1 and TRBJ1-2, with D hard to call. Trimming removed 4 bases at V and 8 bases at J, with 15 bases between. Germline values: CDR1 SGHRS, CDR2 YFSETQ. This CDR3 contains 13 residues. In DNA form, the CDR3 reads TGCGCCAGCAGCACACGGACCCGGGAGGGCTACACCTTC. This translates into CASSTRTREGYTF. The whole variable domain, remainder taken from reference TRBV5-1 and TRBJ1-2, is KAGVTQTPRYLIKTRGQQVTLSCSPISGHRSVSWYQQTPGQGLQFLFEYFSETQRNKGNFPGRFSGRQFSNSRSEMNVSTLELGDSALYLCASSTRTREGYTFGSGTRLTVV.

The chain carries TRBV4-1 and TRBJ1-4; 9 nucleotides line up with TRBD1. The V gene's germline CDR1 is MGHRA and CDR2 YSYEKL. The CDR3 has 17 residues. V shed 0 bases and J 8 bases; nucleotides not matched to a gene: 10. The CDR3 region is CASSQDHVGQGNEKLFF. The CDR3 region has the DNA TGCGCCAGCAGCCAAGATCATGTGGGACAGGGTAACGAAAAACTGTTTTTT.

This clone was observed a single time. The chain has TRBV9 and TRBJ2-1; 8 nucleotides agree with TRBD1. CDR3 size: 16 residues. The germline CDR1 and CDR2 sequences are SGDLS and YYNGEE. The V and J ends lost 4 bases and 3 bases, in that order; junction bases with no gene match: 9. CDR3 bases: TGTGCCAGCAGCCCGTACAGGGGGTTCGGCTACAATGAGCAGTTCTTC. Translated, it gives CASSPYRGFGYNEQFF.

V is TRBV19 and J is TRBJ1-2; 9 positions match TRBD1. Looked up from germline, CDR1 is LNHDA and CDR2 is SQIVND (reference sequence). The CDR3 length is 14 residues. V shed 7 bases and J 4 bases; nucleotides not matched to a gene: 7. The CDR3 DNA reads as TGTGCCAGTAATCCCGGGACAGGGTCCTATGGCTACACCTTC. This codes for CASNPGTGSYGYTF.

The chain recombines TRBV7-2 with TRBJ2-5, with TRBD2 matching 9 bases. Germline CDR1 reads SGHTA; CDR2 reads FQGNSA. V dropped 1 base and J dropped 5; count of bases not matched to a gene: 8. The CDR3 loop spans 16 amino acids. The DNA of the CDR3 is TGTGCCAGCAGCTTAGTAATAGCGGGGGCCGGGGAGACCCAGTACTTC. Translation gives CASSLVIAGAGETQYF.

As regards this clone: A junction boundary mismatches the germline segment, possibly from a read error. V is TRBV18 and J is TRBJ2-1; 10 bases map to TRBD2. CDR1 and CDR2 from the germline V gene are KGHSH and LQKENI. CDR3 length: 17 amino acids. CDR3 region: CASSPSYGTSDYNEQFF. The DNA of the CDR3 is TGTGCCAGCTCACCGTCCTACGGGACTAGCGATTACAATGAACAGTTCTTC.

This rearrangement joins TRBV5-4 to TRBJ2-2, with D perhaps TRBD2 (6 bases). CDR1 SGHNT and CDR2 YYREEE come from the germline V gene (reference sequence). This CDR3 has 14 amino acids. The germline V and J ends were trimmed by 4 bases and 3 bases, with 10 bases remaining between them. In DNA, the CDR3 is TGTGCCAGCAGCGCGGGACTTCACACCGGGGAGCTGTTTTTT. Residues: CASSAGLHTGELFF.

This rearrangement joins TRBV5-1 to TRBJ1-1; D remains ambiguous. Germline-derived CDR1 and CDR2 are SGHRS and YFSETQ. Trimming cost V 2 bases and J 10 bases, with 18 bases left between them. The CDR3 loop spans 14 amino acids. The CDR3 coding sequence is TGCGCCAGCAGCTTCGATGTGCAGGTCCCGGGAGCTTTCTTT. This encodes CASSFDVQVPGAFF.

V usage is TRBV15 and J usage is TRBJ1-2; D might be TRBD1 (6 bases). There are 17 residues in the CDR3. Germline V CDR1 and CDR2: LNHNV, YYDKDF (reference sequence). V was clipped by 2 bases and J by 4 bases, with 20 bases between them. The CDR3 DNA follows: TGTGCCACCAGCAGACCCCAGACAGGCCGTAAGCCCTATGGCTACACCTTC. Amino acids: CATSRPQTGRKPYGYTF. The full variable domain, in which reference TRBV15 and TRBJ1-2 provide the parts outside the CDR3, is DAMVIQNPRYQVTQFGKPVTLSCSQTLNHNVMYWYQQKSSQAPKLLFHYYDKDFNNEADTPDNFQSRRPNTSFCFLDIRSPGLGDTAMYLCATSRPQTGRKPYGYTFGSGTRLTVV.

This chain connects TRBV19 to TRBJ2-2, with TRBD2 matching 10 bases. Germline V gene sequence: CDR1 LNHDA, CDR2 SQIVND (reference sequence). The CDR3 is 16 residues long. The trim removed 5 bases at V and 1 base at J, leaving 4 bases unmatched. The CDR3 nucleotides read TGTGCCAGTAGTTCTAGCGGGGGAGAGAACACCGGGGAGCTGTTTTTT. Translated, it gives CASSSSGGENTGELFF.

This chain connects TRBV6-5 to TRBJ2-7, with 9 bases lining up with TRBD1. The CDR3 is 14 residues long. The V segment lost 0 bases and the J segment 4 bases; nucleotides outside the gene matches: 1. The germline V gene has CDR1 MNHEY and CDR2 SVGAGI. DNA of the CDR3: TGTGCCAGCAGTTACTCAGACAGGGGGTACGAGCAGTACTTC. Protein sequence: CASSYSDRGYEQYF.

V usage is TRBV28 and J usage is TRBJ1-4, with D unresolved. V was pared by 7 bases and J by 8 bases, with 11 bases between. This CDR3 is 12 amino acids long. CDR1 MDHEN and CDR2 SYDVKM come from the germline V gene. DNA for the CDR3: TGTGCCAGCACCGCCGACCGCGAAAAACTGTTTTTT. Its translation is CASTADREKLFF.

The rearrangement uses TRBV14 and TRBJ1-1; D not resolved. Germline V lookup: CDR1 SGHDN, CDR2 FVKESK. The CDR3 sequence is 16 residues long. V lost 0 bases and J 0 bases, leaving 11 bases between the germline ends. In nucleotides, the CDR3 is TGTGCCAGCAGCCAAGAAAGATGGACTTTGAACACTGAAGCTTTCTTT. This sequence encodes CASSQERWTLNTEAFF.

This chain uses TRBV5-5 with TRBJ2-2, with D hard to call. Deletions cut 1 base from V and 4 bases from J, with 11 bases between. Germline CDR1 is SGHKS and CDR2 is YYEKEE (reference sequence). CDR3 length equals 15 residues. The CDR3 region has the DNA TGTGCCAGCAGCTTGATCAGCCAGTCCACCGGGGAGCTGTTTTTT. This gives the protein CASSLISQSTGELFF.

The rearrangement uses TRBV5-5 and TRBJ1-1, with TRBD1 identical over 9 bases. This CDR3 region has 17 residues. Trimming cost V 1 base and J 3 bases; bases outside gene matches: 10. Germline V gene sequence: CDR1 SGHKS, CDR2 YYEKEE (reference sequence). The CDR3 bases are TGTGCCAGCAGCTTGACTACAACAGGGGGCTGGTACACTGAAGCTTTCTTT. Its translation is CASSLTTTGGWYTEAFF.

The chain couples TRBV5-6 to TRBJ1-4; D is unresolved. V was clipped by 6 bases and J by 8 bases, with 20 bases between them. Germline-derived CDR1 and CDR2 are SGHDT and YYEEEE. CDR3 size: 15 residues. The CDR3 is CASTSSNNREEKLFF. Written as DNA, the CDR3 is TGTGCCAGCACCTCCTCTAATAACAGAGAGGAAAAACTGTTTTTT.

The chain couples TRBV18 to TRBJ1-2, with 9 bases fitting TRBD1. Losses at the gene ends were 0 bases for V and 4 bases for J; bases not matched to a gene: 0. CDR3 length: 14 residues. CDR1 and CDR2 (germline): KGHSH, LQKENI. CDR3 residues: CASSPPTGGYGYTF. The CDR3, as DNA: TGTGCCAGCTCACCACCGACAGGGGGCTATGGCTACACCTTC.

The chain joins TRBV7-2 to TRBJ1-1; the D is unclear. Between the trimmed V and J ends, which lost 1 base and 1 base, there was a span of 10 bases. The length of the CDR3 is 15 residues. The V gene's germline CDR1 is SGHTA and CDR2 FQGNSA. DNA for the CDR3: TGTGCCAGCAGCTTAGTTCCCCAGAGGAACACTGAAGCTTTCTTT. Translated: CASSLVPQRNTEAFF.

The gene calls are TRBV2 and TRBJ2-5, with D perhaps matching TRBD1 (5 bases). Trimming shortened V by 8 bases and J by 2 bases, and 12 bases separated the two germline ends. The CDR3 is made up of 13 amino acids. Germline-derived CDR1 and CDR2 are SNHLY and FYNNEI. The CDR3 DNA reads TGTGCCAGCTCAGGGCTCCGTCAAGAGACCCAGTACTTC. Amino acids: CASSGLRQETQYF.

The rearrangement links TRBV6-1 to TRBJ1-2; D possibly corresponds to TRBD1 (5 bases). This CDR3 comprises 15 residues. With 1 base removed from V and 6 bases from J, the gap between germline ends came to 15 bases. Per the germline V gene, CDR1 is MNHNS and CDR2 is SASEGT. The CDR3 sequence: CASSEGWQGSDGYTF. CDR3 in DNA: TGTGCCAGCAGTGAAGGGTGGCAGGGTAGCGATGGCTACACCTTC.

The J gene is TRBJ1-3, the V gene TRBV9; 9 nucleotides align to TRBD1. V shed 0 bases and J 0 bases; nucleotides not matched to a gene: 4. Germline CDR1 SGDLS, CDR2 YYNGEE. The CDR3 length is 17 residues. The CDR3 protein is CASSVAVTGGSGNTIYF. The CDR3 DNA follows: TGTGCCAGCAGCGTAGCTGTGACAGGGGGCTCTGGAAACACCATATATTTT.